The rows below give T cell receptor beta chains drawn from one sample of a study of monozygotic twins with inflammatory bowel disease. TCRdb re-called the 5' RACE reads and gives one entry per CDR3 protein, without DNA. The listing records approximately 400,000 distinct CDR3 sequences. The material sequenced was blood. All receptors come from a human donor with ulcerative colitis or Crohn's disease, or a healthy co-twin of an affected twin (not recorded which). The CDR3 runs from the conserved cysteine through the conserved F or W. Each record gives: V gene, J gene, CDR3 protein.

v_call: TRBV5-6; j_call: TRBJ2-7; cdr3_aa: CASSLPASSYEQYF
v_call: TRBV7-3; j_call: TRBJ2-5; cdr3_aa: CASSQNGRQGRETQYF
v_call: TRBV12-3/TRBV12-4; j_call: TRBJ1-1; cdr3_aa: CASSSPSGTGDTEAFF
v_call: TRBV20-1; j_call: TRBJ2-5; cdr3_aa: CSARDPAGGKETQYF
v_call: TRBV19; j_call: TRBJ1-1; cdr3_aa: CASSRGQANTEAFF
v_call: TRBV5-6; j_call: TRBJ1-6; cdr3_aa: CASSLGPGDSPLHF
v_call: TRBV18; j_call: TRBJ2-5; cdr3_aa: CASSPIRETQYF
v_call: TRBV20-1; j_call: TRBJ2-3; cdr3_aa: CSAPRQGVRNTQYF
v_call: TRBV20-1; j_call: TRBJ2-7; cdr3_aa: CSARDGGAVGYEQYF
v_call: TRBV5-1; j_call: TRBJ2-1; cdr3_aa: CASSYRDNEQFF
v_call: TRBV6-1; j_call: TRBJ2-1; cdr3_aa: CASSDRAGRNEQFF
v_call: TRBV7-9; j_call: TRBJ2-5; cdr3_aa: CASSSWGGRETQYF
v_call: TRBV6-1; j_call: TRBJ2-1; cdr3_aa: CASRSTGLGSYNEQFF
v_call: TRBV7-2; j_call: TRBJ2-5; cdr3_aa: CASSSVSGGAWETQYF
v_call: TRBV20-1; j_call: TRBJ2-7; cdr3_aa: CSATGAGLGQYF
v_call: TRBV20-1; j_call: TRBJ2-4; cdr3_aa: CSAIRQGDLHF